What follows describes a single T cell receptor beta chain. The data belong to a study of control samples from healthy donors and cancer patients. V lost 2 bases to trimming and J lost 7 bases, with 12 bases between them. Per the germline V gene, CDR1 is MNHEY and CDR2 is SMNVEV (reference sequence). The CDR3 extends over 14 amino acids. Clones were read by immunoSEQ multiplex PCR, and TCRdb kept only the in-frame ones, dropping some. This sample carries 140,000 or so clones, more than 85% of them seen once, and the ten largest clones take 3.2%. The V and J genes are TRBV27 and TRBJ1-5; weak D call: TRBD1 (6 bases). What was sequenced was blood. This receptor was identified in a man aged 25-45 years in good health. The CDR3 nucleotides read TGTGCCAGCAGTTTAGGGGGCCCCGGGCAGCCCCAGCATTTT. Translating it yields CASSLGGPGQPQHF.